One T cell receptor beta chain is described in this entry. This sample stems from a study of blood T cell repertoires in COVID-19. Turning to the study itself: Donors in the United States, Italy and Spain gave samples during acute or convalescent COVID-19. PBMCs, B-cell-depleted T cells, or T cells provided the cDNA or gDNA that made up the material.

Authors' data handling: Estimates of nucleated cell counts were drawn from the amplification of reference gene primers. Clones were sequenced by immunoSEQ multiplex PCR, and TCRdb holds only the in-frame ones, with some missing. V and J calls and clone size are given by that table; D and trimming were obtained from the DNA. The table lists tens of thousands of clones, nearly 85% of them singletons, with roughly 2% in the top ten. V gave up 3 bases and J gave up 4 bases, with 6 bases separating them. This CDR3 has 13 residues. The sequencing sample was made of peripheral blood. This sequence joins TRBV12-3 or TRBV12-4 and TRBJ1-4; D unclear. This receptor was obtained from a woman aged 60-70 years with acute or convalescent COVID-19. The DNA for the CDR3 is TGTGCCAGCAGTTTTACTGATAATGAAAAACTGTTTTTT. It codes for CASSFTDNEKLFF.